The 18 T cell receptor beta chains given below trace back to one sample, sequenced in a study of chemoradiotherapy in HPV16-positive cancers. TCRdb's copy holds only in-frame clones and misses some; the assay was immunoSEQ multiplex PCR. This sample has 11,000 or so clones; about 81% occur once, and the top ten carry roughly 7%. The sample was collected from a patient who underwent chemoradiotherapy. Receptors were obtained from a human donor with HPV-associated anogenital cancer.

This chain connects TRBV6-5 to TRBJ1-2; D is possibly TRBD1 (6 bases). The V gene's germline CDR1 is MNHEY and CDR2 SVGAGI. The CDR3 covers 13 residues. V lost 8 bases to trimming and J lost 7 bases, with 17 bases between them. The CDR3 reads CASGGQGYSGYTF. The CDR3 bases are TGTGCCAGCGGGGGGCAGGGGTACTCTGGCTACACCTTC.

Only one count was recorded for this clone. A junction boundary mismatches the germline segment, possibly from a read error. The chain is built from TRBV7-7 and TRBJ1-1; D gene uncertain. The CDR3 consists of 13 residues. The germline CDR1 and CDR2 sequences are SSHAT and FNYEAQ (reference sequence). The chain's CDR3 is CASSLSPGTEAFF. The CDR3 bases are TGTGCTAGCAGCCTAAGCCCGGGTACTGAAGCTTTCTTT. Combining the CDR3 with reference TRBV7-7 and TRBJ1-1 gives the whole variable domain GAGVSQSPRYKVTKRGQDVTLRCDPISSHATLYWYQQALGQGPEFLTYFNYEAQPDKSGLPSDRFSAERPEGSISTLTIQRTEQRDSAMYRCASSLSPGTEAFFGQGTRLTVV.

The J gene is TRBJ2-1, the V gene TRBV29-1, with no clear D. The length of the CDR3 is 11 residues. Germline V CDR1 and CDR2: SQVTM, ANQGSEA. Trimming cost V 6 bases and J 4 bases, with 7 bases left between them. CDR3 residues: CSVLKYNEQFF. CDR3 nucleotide sequence: TGCAGCGTCCTTAAGTACAATGAGCAGTTCTTC.

The rearrangement uses TRBV27 and TRBJ1-2, with 7 bases aligning to TRBD1. CDR3 length: 14 amino acids. From germline, CDR1 is MNHEY and CDR2 SMNVEV (reference sequence). The J segment lost 5 bases and the V segment lost 5 bases, leaving 8 bases of the junction unmatched. The CDR3 DNA reads as TGTGCCAGCAGTCCAGGCGGGACAGCTTATGGCTACACCTTC. Its translation: CASSPGGTAYGYTF.

Here the CDR3 reads CASSQEAAPLPYEQFF. The DNA for the CDR3 is TGCGCCAGCAGCCAAGAAGCGGCACCCCTCCCCTATGAGCAGTTCTTC. The chain links TRBV4-3 to TRBJ2-1, with a tentative D call TRBD2 (5 bases). CDR1 and CDR2 from the germline V gene are LGHNA and YSLEER. V was shortened by 0 bases and J by 8 bases, with 17 bases between the two germline ends. The CDR3 consists of 16 residues.

V usage is TRBV6-1 and J usage is TRBJ1-4; maybe TRBD1 (5 bases). Germline V gives CDR1 MNHNS, CDR2 SASEGT. Trimming took off 1 base at V and 6 bases at J, with 9 bases between the two ends. CDR3 length equals 14 residues. For the CDR3, the DNA is TGTGCCAGCAGTGAAGGGCAGGGACATGAAAAACTGTTTTTT. Residues: CASSEGQGHEKLFF.

The count of this clone is one. J is TRBJ2-2 and V is TRBV21-1; the table calls TRBD2, which could not be checked here. TRBV21-1 is a pseudogene locus. The CDR3 sequence is 14 residues long. CDR3 sequence reads: CASSKWGGTGELFF. The DNA for the CDR3 is TGTGCCAGCAGCAAGTGGGGGGGCACCGGGGAGCTGTTTTTT.

The chain joins TRBV7-2 to TRBJ2-1; TRBD2 is a possible D gene (6 bases). Germline V lookup: CDR1 SGHTA, CDR2 FQGNSA. The ends were cut back, 11 bases at V and 7 bases at J, with 18 bases in the middle. There are 13 residues in the CDR3. This chain's CDR3 is CAPVRRAMNEQFF. The CDR3 nucleotides are TGTGCCCCAGTACGGAGGGCTATGAATGAGCAGTTCTTC.

The chain has TRBV6-5 and TRBJ1-1, with D tentatively TRBD1 (5 bases). CDR1 is MNHEY and CDR2 is SVGAGI in the germline V gene. The CDR3 covers 13 residues. V gave up 5 bases and J gave up 11 bases, with 18 bases separating them. Here the CDR3 DNA reads TGTGCCAGCAGTCCCGGGACTGTACCCCAGGCTTTCTTT. Its translation: CASSPGTVPQAFF.

There are a few counts of this clone. The J gene is TRBJ2-1, the V gene TRBV4-1, with TRBD2 matching over 7 bases. Losses at the gene ends were 1 base for V and 1 base for J; bases not matched to a gene: 7. This CDR3 region has 17 residues. Germline V gene lookup returns CDR1 MGHRA and CDR2 YSYEKL. The CDR3 is CASSQVGGSGSYNEQFF. The CDR3 DNA reads as TGCGCCAGCAGCCAAGTGGGAGGGAGTGGTTCCTACAATGAGCAGTTCTTC.

The chain recombines TRBV7-2 with TRBJ2-7; no reliable D call. The germline gives CDR1 SGHTA, CDR2 FQGNSA. There are 12 residues in the CDR3. V was clipped by 3 bases and J by 7 bases, with 10 bases between them. CDR3: CASSFWVGEQYF. The CDR3 DNA reads TGTGCCAGCAGCTTTTGGGTAGGGGAGCAGTACTTC.

The gene calls are TRBV5-1 and TRBJ2-7, with D tentatively TRBD1 (6 bases). CDR3 length: 16 residues. Trimming removed 1 base at V and 5 bases at J, with 19 bases between. Germline-derived CDR1 and CDR2 are SGHRS and YFSETQ. CDR3 in amino acids: CASSLSRGPRGDEQYF. CDR3 in DNA: TGCGCCAGCAGCTTGTCTAGGGGACCCAGGGGCGACGAGCAGTACTTC. Supplemented by reference TRBV5-1 and TRBJ2-7, the full variable domain reads KAGVTQTPRYLIKTRGQQVTLSCSPISGHRSVSWYQQTPGQGLQFLFEYFSETQRNKGNFPGRFSGRQFSNSRSEMNVSTLELGDSALYLCASSLSRGPRGDEQYFGPGTRLTVT.

The chain recombines TRBV2 with TRBJ2-7, with 7 nucleotides matching TRBD1. This CDR3 has 15 amino acids. The junction had 11 bases not matched to a gene; V was cut back by 5 bases and J by 4 bases. Germline V gene sequence: CDR1 SNHLY, CDR2 FYNNEI. For the CDR3, the DNA is TGTGCCAGCAGTCCCGACAGGGTGTTCCATTACGAGCAGTACTTC. This translates into CASSPDRVFHYEQYF. Full variable domain (missing parts from reference TRBV2 and TRBJ2-7): EPEVTQTPSHQVTQMGQEVILRCVPISNHLYFYWYRQILGQKVEFLVSFYNNEISEKSEIFDDQFSVERPDGSNFTLKIRSTKLEDSAMYFCASSPDRVFHYEQYFGPGTRLTVT.

The gene calls are TRBV27 and TRBJ1-1; D gene ambiguous. Trimming left V 6 bases short and J 5 bases short, with 19 bases between. This CDR3 has 15 amino acids. The germline gives CDR1 MNHEY, CDR2 SMNVEV (reference sequence). This CDR3 reads CASRVQTIPGTEAFF. Here the CDR3 DNA reads TGTGCCAGCAGAGTGCAAACGATACCGGGAACTGAAGCTTTCTTT.

This chain links TRBV5-1 with TRBJ2-1, with D perhaps TRBD2 (6 bases). The V and J ends lost 4 bases and 1 base respectively, with 21 bases between them. CDR3 size: 18 residues. Germline loops: CDR1 SGHRS, CDR2 YFSETQ. Here the CDR3 reads CASSPPWLSGPSYNEQFF. DNA of the CDR3: TGCGCCAGCAGCCCACCCTGGTTGAGCGGGCCTTCCTACAATGAGCAGTTCTTC. The full variable domain, completed using reference TRBV5-1 and TRBJ2-1, is KAGVTQTPRYLIKTRGQQVTLSCSPISGHRSVSWYQQTPGQGLQFLFEYFSETQRNKGNFPGRFSGRQFSNSRSEMNVSTLELGDSALYLCASSPPWLSGPSYNEQFFGPGTRLTVL.

This chain links TRBV10-3 with TRBJ1-3; a weak D match, TRBD1 (6 bases). The V gene's germline CDR1 is ENHRY and CDR2 SYGVKD. V was pared by 4 bases and J by 0 bases, with 7 bases between. The CDR3 is 14 residues long. The CDR3 loop is CAISATGSGNTIYF. The CDR3 coding sequence is TGTGCCATCAGTGCGACAGGCTCTGGAAACACCATATATTTT.

The chain employs TRBV28 and TRBJ2-3; TRBD1 matches at 8 bases. The CDR3 is made up of 15 amino acids. Germline V gives CDR1 MDHEN, CDR2 SYDVKM. The J segment lost 4 bases and the V segment lost 3 bases, leaving 6 bases of the junction unmatched. CDR3 region: CASSLGGQGADTQYF. CDR3 DNA: TGTGCCAGCAGTTTGGGTGGACAGGGAGCAGATACGCAGTATTTT.

The genes are TRBV7-9 and TRBJ2-7; the D is unclear. In germline, CDR1 is SEHNR, CDR2 FQNEAQ (reference sequence). The CDR3 is made up of 12 amino acids. V gave up 0 bases and J gave up 7 bases, with 7 bases separating them. The CDR3 coding sequence is TGTGCCAGCAGCTTAGCAGGGTCTGAGCAGTACTTC. Protein product: CASSLAGSEQYF.